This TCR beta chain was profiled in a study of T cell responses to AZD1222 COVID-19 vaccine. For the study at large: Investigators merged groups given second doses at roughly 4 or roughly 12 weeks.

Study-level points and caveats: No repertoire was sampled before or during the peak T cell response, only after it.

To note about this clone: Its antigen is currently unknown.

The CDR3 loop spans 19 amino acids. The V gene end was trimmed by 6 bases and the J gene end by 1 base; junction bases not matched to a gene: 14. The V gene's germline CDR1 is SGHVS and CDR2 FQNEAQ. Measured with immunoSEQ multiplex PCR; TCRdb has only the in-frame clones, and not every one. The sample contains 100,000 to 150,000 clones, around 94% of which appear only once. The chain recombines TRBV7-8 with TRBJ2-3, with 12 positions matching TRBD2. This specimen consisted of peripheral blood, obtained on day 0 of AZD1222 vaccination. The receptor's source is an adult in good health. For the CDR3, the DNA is TGTGCCAGCAGATCTACTAGCGGGAGGACAATAATGGGCACAGATACGCAGTATTTT. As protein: CASRSTSGRTIMGTDTQYF.